A single sample is the source of the 22 T cell receptor beta chains below, sequenced in a study of identical twins. TCRdb called the 5' RACE reads again in MiXCR, with one record for every CDR3 protein. The sample lists 240,000 or so distinct CDR3 sequences; roughly 7% were seen once. These data also featured in a second study, about yellow fever vaccine responses in identical twins.

The sequencing input was memory (CD45RO+) T cells sorted from blood. The receptors were sampled from a young woman in good health.

This clonotype was observed a handful of times. V usage is TRBV5-5 and J usage is TRBJ2-1, with 9 bases lining up with TRBD2. Germline-derived CDR1 and CDR2 are SGHKS and YYEKEE (reference sequence). CDR3 size: 16 residues. V lost 1 base, J lost 2 bases, and 4 bases stayed unmatched. The CDR3 protein is CASSLLAGVTYNEQFF. DNA for the CDR3: TGTGCCAGCAGCTTGTTAGCGGGAGTTACCTACAATGAGCAGTTCTTC.

This clonotype was recorded many times. This chain connects TRBV4-1 to TRBJ1-4; D call uncertain. Trimming removed 1 base from V and 8 bases from J, with 17 bases in between. The CDR3 extends over 16 amino acids. CDR1 MGHRA and CDR2 YSYEKL come from the germline V gene. Written as DNA, the CDR3 is TGCGCCAGCAGCCAAGCGGATGGGTCGGTGGGGGAAAAACTGTTTTTT. This translates into CASSQADGSVGEKLFF.

The V and J genes are TRBV20-1 and TRBJ2-7; the match to TRBD2 covers 7 bases. Per the germline V gene, CDR1 is DFQATT and CDR2 is SNEGSKA (reference sequence). With V trimmed by 6 bases and J by 2 bases, 7 bases remained unmatched. CDR3 length: 13 amino acids. In DNA, the CDR3 is TGCAGTGCCACACGAGCGGGAACCTACGAGCAGTACTTC. Protein: CSATRAGTYEQYF.

This clonotype was counted at least ten times. J is TRBJ2-1 and V is TRBV6-1; the match to TRBD1 covers 11 bases. With 5 bases clipped from V and 6 bases from J, the junction kept 6 bases outside the gene matches. The germline CDR1 and CDR2 sequences are MNHNS and SASEGT. This CDR3 is 15 amino acids long. CDR3 region: CASSPWDRGTNEQFF. The CDR3 DNA sequence: TGTGCCAGCAGTCCATGGGACAGGGGGACCAATGAGCAGTTCTTC.

This clonotype has just a few counts. This chain connects TRBV11-2 to TRBJ2-7, with D possibly matching TRBD2 (5 bases). CDR3 length equals 16 residues. Germline V gives CDR1 SGHAT, CDR2 FQNNGV. V was trimmed by 4 bases and J by 0 bases, leaving 16 bases between them. CDR3: CASSSKEGGSSYEQYF. The CDR3 coding sequence is TGTGCCAGCAGCTCCAAAGAGGGCGGCAGCTCCTACGAGCAGTACTTC.

V and J are TRBV7-2 and TRBJ2-1; weak D call: TRBD2 (6 bases). The CDR3 is 15 residues long. Germline CDR1 and CDR2: SGHTA and FQGNSA. V lost 3 bases and J lost 3, with 12 bases in between. CDR3 coding DNA: TGTGCCAGCAGCTTCACGGGGGAGCTCTACAATGAGCAGTTCTTC. Protein: CASSFTGELYNEQFF. Complete variable domain (other parts from reference TRBV7-2 and TRBJ2-1): GAGVSQSPSNKVTEKGKDVELRCDPISGHTALYWYRQSLGQGLEFLIYFQGNSAPDKSGLPSDRFSAERTGGSVSTLTIQRTQQEDSAVYLCASSFTGELYNEQFFGPGTRLTVL.

This clonotype was counted many times. The rearrangement joins TRBV20-1 to TRBJ2-7, with 9 bases aligning to TRBD2. J was trimmed by 3 bases and V by 3 bases; bases with no gene match: 3. Germline V gene data show CDR1 as DFQATT and CDR2 as SNEGSKA (reference sequence). This CDR3 region has 13 residues. CDR3 sequence: CSARGGRDYEQYF. The CDR3 nucleotides are TGCAGTGCTAGGGGCGGGAGGGACTACGAGCAGTACTTC.

This clonotype was counted between two and nine times. The V and J genes are TRBV3-1 and TRBJ2-7; D is possibly TRBD1 (5 bases). This CDR3 comprises 12 residues. Per the germline V gene, CDR1 is LGHDT and CDR2 is YNNKEL (reference sequence). In nucleotides, the CDR3 is TGTGCCAGCAGCCAAGGCACAGGTGCCCCGTCCGTC. Translating gives CASSQGTGAPSV.

This clonotype has at least ten counts. The chain uses TRBV4-2 and TRBJ2-3, with D possibly matching TRBD2 (7 bases). This CDR3 region has 19 residues. Trimming stripped 4 bases from V and 4 bases from J, with 27 bases between. CDR1 is LGHNA, CDR2 YNFKEQ, per germline. Here the CDR3 reads CASSRFPGGGGEDADTQYF. The CDR3 DNA reads TGTGCCAGCAGCCGCTTCCCTGGGGGCGGGGGAGAGGACGCAGATACGCAGTATTTT.

The V and J genes are TRBV20-1 and TRBJ1-5, with D possibly being TRBD1 (6 bases). The CDR3 totals 13 residues. Germline lookup yields CDR1 DFQATT and CDR2 SNEGSKA (reference sequence). V lost 2 bases and J lost 4, with 9 bases in between. The CDR3 region has the DNA TGCAGTGCTAGAAGGGGGGTTAATCAGCCCCAGCATTTT. Encoded protein: CSARRGVNQPQHF.

This clonotype has just one count. The V call is TRBV20-1, the J call TRBJ2-1, with 8 bases lining up with TRBD2. This CDR3 has 14 residues. Germline V gives CDR1 DFQATT, CDR2 SNEGSKA (reference sequence). The ends lost 4 bases at V and 6 bases at J; junction bases unmatched: 8. The CDR3 DNA is TGCAGTGCTACTCAAGCGGGAGAGCTCAATGAGCAGTTCTTC. Protein product: CSATQAGELNEQFF.

There are many counts of this clonotype. CDR3 residues: CASSPPIKGQGRFVGELFF. The CDR3 DNA sequence: TGTGCCAGCAGCCCACCCATAAAAGGACAAGGCCGCTTTGTCGGGGAGCTGTTTTTT. This chain joins TRBV7-8 and TRBJ2-2; maybe TRBD1 (5 bases). V dropped 5 bases and J dropped 7 bases, with 29 bases sitting between them. CDR3 length: 19 residues. The germline CDR1 and CDR2 sequences are SGHVS and FQNEAQ.

The table lists this clonotype with a few counts. The chain couples TRBV28 to TRBJ1-1; the D gene is possibly TRBD1 (5 bases). This CDR3 spans 14 amino acids. V was pared by 5 bases and J by 5 bases, with 15 bases between. CDR1 MDHEN and CDR2 SYDVKM come from the germline V gene. CDR3 nucleotide sequence: TGTGCCAGCAGTCCACCCGGGGGAGGGACTGAAGCTTTCTTT. It yields the protein CASSPPGGGTEAFF.

The rearrangement links TRBV5-1 to TRBJ1-1; D might be TRBD1 (5 bases). CDR1 SGHRS and CDR2 YFSETQ come from the germline V gene. Deletions cut 0 bases from V and 5 bases from J, with 14 bases between. CDR3 length equals 15 residues. The CDR3, as DNA: TGCGCCAGCAGCTTGGGCGCTCAGGGAGGGACTGAAGCTTTCTTT. Amino acids: CASSLGAQGGTEAFF.

This clonotype occurred a few times. The gene calls are TRBV7-8 and TRBJ1-2; D possibly corresponds to TRBD1 (6 bases). The CDR3 runs to 15 residues. The germline V and J ends were trimmed by 1 base and 3 bases, with 12 bases remaining between them. CDR1 is SGHVS and CDR2 is FQNEAQ in the germline V gene. CDR3 DNA sequence: TGTGCCAGCAGCTTAGGGACAGCGAATCACTATGGCTACACCTTC. Its protein product is CASSLGTANHYGYTF.

This clonotype was seen many times. The rearrangement links TRBV15 to TRBJ2-5, with D possibly being TRBD1 (6 bases). The CDR3 consists of 14 residues. Per germline, CDR1 LNHNV and CDR2 YYDKDF (reference sequence). The V end lost 2 bases, the J end lost 5 bases, and 12 bases lay between the germline ends. The chain's CDR3 is CATSRSTGSETQYF. CDR3 sequence (DNA): TGTGCCACCAGCAGATCGACAGGTTCCGAGACCCAGTACTTC.

There are a few counts of this clonotype. The CDR3 here is CASASRVRGELFF. The DNA of the CDR3 is TGTGCCAGCGCGTCCAGGGTCCGCGGGGAGCTGTTTTTT. The rearrangement links TRBV27 to TRBJ2-2, with D possibly matching TRBD1 (5 bases). The length of the CDR3 is 13 residues. With 8 bases removed from V and 7 bases from J, the gap between germline ends came to 14 bases. Germline CDR1 reads MNHEY; CDR2 reads SMNVEV (reference sequence).

The sample holds many counts of this clonotype. The V and J genes are TRBV12-3 or TRBV12-4 and TRBJ2-1, with 7 bases that match TRBD1. V dropped 8 bases and J dropped 5; count of bases not matched to a gene: 12. The CDR3 sequence is 15 residues long. This CDR3 is CASGSNRGLNNEQFF. The CDR3 coding sequence is TGTGCCAGCGGATCGAACAGGGGTTTGAACAATGAGCAGTTCTTC.

This clonotype occurred many times. This rearrangement joins TRBV20-1 to TRBJ2-7; D tentatively reads TRBD1 or TRBD2 (5 bases each). CDR1 DFQATT and CDR2 SNEGSKA come from the germline V gene (reference sequence). V was shortened by 5 bases and J by 3 bases, with 17 bases between the two germline ends. CDR3 length: 14 amino acids. CDR3 loop: CSAAPPGQIYEQYF. For the CDR3, the DNA is TGCAGTGCTGCCCCCCCGGGGCAGATCTACGAGCAGTACTTC.

The rearrangement uses TRBV29-1 and TRBJ2-5, with no clear D. CDR3 length equals 11 residues. The germline gives CDR1 SQVTM, CDR2 ANQGSEA. V was shortened by 4 bases and J by 4 bases, with 7 bases between the two germline ends. CDR3 protein: CSVGVGETQYF. The CDR3 coding sequence is TGCAGCGTTGGGGTGGGAGAGACCCAGTACTTC.

This clonotype was seen repeatedly, ten times or more. Germline is not matched at one junction end, which may reflect a read error. The chain combines TRBV12-3 or TRBV12-4 with TRBJ2-3; TRBD2 matches at 12 bases. The CDR3 loop spans 15 amino acids. CDR3 loop: CASSLAGGSTDTQYF. DNA for the CDR3: TGTGCCAGCAGTCTAGCGGGGGGGAGCACAGATACGCAGTATTTT.

This clonotype has ten or more counts. The chain has TRBV5-1 and TRBJ2-7; 7 nucleotides agree with TRBD1. CDR1 is SGHRS and CDR2 is YFSETQ in the germline V gene. CDR3 length: 14 residues. Trimming removed 3 bases from V and 1 base from J; junction bases left unmatched: 4. CDR3 amino acids: CASSSLQGSYEQYF. The CDR3 DNA sequence: TGCGCCAGCAGCTCTTTACAGGGGTCCTACGAGCAGTACTTC.